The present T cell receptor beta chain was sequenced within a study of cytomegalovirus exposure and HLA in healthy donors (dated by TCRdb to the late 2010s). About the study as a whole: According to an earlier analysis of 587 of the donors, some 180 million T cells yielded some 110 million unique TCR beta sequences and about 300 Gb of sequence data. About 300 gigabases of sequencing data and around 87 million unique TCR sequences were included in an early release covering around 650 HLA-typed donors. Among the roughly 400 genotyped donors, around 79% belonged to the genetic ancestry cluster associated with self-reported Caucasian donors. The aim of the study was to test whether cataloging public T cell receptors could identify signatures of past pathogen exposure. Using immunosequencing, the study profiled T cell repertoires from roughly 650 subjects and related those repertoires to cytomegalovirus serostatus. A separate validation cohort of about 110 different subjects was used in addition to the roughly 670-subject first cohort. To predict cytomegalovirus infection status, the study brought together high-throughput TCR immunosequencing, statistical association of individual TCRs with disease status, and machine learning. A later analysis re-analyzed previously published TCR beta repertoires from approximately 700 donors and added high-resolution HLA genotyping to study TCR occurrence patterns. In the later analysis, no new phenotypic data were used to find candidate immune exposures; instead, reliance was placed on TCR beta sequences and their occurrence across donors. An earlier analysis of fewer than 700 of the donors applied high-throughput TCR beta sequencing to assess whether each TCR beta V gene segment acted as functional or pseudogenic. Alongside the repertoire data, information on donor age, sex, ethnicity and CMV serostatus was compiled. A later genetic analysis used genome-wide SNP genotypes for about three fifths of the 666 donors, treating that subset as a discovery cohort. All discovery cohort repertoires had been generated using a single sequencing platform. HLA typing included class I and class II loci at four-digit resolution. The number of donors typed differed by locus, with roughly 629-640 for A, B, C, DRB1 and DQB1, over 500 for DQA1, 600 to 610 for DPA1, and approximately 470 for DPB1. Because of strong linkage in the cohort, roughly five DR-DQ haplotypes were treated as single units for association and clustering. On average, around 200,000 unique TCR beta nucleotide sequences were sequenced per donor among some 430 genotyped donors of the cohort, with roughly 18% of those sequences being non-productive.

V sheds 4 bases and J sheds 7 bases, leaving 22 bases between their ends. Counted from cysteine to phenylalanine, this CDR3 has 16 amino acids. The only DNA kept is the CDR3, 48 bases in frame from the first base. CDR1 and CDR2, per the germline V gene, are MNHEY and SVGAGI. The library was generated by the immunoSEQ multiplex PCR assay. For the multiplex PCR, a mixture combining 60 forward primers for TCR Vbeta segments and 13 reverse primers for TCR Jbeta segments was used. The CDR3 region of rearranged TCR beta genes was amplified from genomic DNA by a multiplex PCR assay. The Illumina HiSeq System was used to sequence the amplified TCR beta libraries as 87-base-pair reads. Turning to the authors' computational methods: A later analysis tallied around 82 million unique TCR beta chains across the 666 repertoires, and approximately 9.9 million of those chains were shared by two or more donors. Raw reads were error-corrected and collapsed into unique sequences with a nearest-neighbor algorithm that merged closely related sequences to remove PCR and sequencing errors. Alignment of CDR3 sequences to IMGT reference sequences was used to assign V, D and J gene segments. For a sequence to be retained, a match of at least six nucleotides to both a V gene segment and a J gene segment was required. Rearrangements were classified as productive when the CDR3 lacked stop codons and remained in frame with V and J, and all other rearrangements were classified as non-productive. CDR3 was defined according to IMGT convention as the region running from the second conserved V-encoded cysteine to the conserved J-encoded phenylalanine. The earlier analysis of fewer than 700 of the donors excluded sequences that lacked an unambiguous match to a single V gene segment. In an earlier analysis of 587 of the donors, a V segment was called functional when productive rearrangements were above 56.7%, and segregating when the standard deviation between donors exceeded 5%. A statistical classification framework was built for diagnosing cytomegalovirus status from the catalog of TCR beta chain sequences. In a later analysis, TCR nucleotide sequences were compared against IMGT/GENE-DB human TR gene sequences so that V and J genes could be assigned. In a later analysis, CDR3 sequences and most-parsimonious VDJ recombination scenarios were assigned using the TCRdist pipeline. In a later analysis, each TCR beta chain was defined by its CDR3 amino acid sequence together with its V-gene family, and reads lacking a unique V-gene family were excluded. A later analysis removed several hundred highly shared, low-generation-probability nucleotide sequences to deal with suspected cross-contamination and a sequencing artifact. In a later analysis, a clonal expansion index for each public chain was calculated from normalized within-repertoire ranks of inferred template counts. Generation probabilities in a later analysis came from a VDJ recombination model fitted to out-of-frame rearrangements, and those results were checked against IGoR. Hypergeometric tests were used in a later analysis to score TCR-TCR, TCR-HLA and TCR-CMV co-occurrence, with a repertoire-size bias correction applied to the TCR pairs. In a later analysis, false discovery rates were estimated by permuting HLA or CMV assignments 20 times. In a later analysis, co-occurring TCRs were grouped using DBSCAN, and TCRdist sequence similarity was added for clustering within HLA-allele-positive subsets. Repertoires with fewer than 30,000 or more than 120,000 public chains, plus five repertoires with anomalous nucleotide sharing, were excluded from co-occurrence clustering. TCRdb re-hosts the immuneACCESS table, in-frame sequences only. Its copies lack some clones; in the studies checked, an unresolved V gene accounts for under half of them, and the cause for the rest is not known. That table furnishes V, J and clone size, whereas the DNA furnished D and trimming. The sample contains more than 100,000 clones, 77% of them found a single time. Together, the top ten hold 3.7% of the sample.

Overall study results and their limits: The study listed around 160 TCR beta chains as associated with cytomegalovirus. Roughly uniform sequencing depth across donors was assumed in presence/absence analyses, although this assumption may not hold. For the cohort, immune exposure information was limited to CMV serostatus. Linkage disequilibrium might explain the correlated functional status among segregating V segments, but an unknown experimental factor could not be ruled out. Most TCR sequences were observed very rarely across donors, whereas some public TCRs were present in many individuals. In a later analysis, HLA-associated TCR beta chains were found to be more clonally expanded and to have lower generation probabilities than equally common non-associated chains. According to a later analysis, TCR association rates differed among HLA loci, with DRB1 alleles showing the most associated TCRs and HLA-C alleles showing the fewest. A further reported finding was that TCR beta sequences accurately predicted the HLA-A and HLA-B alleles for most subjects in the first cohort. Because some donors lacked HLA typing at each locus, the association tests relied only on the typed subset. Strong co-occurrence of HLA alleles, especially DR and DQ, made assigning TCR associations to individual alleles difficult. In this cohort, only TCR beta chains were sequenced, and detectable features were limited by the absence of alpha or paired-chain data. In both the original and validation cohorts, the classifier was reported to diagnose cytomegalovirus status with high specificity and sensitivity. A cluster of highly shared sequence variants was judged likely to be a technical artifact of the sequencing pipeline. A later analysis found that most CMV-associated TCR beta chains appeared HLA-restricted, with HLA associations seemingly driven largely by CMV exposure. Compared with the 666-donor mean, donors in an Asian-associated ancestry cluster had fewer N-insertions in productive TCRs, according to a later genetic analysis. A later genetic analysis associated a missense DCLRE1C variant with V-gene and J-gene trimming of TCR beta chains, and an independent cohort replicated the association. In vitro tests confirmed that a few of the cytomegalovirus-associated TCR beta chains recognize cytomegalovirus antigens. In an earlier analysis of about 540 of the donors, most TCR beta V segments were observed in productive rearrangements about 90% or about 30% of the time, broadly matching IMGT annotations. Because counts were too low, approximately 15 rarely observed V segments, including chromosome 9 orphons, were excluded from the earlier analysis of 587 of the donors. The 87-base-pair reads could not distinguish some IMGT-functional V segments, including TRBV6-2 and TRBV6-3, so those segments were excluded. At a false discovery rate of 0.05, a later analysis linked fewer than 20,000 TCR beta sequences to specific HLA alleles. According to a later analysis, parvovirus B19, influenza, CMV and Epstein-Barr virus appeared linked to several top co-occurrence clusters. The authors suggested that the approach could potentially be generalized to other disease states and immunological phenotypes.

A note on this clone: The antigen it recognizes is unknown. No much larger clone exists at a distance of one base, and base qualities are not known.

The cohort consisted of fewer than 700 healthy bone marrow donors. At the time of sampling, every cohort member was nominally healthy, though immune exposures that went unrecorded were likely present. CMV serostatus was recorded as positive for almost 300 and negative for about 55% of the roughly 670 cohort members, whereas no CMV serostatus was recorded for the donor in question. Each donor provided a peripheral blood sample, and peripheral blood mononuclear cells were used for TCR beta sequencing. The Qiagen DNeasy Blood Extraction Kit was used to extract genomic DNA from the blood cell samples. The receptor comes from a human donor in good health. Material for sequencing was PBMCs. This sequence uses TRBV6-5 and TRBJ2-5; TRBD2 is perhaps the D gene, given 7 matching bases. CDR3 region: CASSFSAGTPGGTQYF. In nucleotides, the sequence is TGTGCCAGCAGTTTCAGCGCCGGGACACCGGGGGGGACCCAGTACTTC.